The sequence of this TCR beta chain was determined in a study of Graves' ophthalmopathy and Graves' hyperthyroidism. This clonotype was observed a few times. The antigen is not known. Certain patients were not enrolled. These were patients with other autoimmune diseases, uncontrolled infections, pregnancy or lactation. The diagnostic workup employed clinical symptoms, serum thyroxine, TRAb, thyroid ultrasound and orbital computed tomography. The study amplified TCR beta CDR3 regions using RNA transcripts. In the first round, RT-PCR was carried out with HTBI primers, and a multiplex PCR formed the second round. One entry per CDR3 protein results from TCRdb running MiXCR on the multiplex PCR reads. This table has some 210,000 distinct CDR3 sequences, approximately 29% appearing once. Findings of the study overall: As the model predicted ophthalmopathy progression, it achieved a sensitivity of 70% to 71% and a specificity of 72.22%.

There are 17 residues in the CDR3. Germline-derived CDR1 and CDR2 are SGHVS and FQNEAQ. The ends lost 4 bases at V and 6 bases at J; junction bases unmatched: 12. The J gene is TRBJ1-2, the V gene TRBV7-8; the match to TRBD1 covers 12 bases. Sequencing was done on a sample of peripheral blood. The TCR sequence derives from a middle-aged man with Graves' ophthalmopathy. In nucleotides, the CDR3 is TGTGCCAGCAGCTCGGGGACAGGGGGCGCCGGATTTGATGGCTACACCTTC. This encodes CASSSGTGGAGFDGYTF.